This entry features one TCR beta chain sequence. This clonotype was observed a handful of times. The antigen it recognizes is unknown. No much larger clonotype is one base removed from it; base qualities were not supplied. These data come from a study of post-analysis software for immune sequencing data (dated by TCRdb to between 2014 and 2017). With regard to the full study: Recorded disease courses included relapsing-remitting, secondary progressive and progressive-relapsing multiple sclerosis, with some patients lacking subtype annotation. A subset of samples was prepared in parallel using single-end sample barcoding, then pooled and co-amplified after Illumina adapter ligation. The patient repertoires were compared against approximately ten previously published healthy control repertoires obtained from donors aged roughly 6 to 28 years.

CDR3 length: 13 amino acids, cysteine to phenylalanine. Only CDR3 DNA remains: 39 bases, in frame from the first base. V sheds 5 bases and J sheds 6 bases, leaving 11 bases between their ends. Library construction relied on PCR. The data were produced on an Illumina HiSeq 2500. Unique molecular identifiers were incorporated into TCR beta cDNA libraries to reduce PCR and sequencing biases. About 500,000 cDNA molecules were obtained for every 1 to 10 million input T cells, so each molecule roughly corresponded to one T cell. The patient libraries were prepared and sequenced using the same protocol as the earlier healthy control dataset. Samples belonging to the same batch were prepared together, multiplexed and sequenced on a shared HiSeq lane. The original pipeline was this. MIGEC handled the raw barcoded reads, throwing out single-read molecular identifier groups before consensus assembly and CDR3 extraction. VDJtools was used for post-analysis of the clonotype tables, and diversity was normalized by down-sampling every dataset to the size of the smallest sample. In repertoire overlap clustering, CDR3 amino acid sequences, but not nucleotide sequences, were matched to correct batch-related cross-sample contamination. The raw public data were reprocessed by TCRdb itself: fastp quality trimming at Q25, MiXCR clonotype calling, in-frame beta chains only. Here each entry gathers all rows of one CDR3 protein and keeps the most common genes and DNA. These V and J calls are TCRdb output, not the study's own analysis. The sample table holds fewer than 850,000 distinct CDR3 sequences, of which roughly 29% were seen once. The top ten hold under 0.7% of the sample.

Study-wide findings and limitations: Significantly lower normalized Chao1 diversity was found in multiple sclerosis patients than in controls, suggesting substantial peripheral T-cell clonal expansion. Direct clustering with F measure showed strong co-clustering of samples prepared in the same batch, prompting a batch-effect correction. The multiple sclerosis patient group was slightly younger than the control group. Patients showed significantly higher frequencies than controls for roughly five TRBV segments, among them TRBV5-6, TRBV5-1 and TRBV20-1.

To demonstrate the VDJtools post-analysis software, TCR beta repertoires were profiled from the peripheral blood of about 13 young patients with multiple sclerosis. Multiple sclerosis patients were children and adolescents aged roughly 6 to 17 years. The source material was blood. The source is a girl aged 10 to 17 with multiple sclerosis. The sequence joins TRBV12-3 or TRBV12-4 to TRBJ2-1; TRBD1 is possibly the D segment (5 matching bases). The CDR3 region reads CASSARQSNEQFF. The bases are TGTGCCAGCAGTGCCCGACAGAGCAATGAGCAGTTCTTC.